These T cell receptor beta chains were read from a single sample in a study of blood T cell repertoires in COVID-19. Measured with immunoSEQ multiplex PCR; TCRdb has only the in-frame clones, and not every one. Counted here are about 70,000 clones, approximately 89% occurring once; the ten biggest clones make up roughly 2.3%. Sequencing was carried out using peripheral blood. All receptors derive from a human donor in a cohort sampled during active COVID-19. CDR3s include the opening cysteine and the closing phenylalanine or tryptophan. A D gene is named only where the DNA matches it firmly. Clone size appears in some rows only: once, few, many, or a class for an expanded clone.

clone_size j_call v_call d_call cdr3_nt cdr3_aa
- TRBJ1-2 TRBV28 TRBD1 TGTGCCAGCAGTTTCCGGGACAGGGGCCTAGGGTATGGCTACACCTTC CASSFRDRGLGYGYTF
- TRBJ2-7 TRBV6-5 - TGTGCCAGCGGACGACAGGTCTCCTACGAGCAGTACTTC CASGRQVSYEQYF
- TRBJ1-5 TRBV30 TRBD1 TGTGCCTGGAACGACAGGGGAGGCAATCAGCCCCAGCATTTT CAWNDRGGNQPQHF
- TRBJ1-1 TRBV28 TRBD1 TGTGCCAGCAGTTCCGGACAGGGCCTCCTGAACACTGAAGCTTTCTTT CASSSGQGLLNTEAFF
- TRBJ1-2 TRBV6-4 - TGTGCCAGCAGTGCCCCGGGAGGGCGACACACCTTC CASSAPGGRHTF
- TRBJ1-2 TRBV6-2/TRBV6-3 - TGTGCCAGCAGCGCACCGGACAGTACCTATGGCTACACCTTC CASSAPDSTYGYTF
- TRBJ1-1 TRBV18 - TGTGCCAGCTCACCCCCCGGGGGCACTGAAGCTTTCTTT CASSPPGGTEAFF
- TRBJ2-7 TRBV27 - TGTGCCAGCAGCCCCTCCACAAAAACATACGAGCAGTACTTC CASSPSTKTYEQYF
- TRBJ1-5 TRBV6-5 - TGTGCCAGCAGCGCCGGGACATCCAATCAGCCCCAGCATTTT CASSAGTSNQPQHF
- TRBJ2-1 TRBV9 - TGTGCCAGCAGCGTAGTAGGGGTGAATGAGCAGTTCTTC CASSVVGVNEQFF
- TRBJ1-1 TRBV6-6 - TGTGCCAGCAGTTACCCGGGCAGGGCTGAAGCTTTCTTT CASSYPGRAEAFF
- TRBJ2-7 TRBV6-5 - TGTGCCAGCAGTTATGTACAGGGTGAAAAGCAGTACTTC CASSYVQGEKQYF
- TRBJ2-6 TRBV7-2 TRBD2 TGTGCCAGCAGCAACAGACTAGCGGGGGCCCCTGGGGCCAACGTCCTGACTTTC CASSNRLAGAPGANVLTF
- TRBJ1-1 TRBV18 - TGTGCCAGCTCCCAGGGGAAGAACACTGAAGCTTTCTTT CASSQGKNTEAFF
- TRBJ1-2 TRBV7-9 - TGTGCCAGCAGCTTACGGGGAACACCTAACTATGGCTACACCTTC CASSLRGTPNYGYTF
- TRBJ2-7 TRBV28 - TGTGCCAGCAGCTCCGTTAGAGAGAAGCAGTACTTC CASSSVREKQYF
- TRBJ2-3 TRBV7-9 - TGTGCCATCCCCCGCGGCCCGACTGCGGCTGGCGATACGCAGTATTTT CAIPRGPTAAGDTQYF
- TRBJ1-2 TRBV18 TRBD1 TGTGCCAGTTACGGGACAGGAAACTATGGCTACACCTTC CASYGTGNYGYTF
- TRBJ1-5 TRBV5-8 - TGTGCCAGCAGCTTGAGCGGGGGGGCTGGTCAGCCCCAGCATTTT CASSLSGGAGQPQHF
- TRBJ2-5 TRBV9 TRBD2 TGTGCCAGCAGCGTCGCGGGGGGGCTAGAGACCCAGTACTTC CASSVAGGLETQYF
- TRBJ1-1 TRBV5-4 - TGTGCCAGCAGCTTAGTAAGGGGGAACACTGAAGCTTTCTTT CASSLVRGNTEAFF
- TRBJ1-1 TRBV5-1 - TGCGCCAGCAGCTTGGAGCGGACGACCGAAGCTTTCTTT CASSLERTTEAFF
- TRBJ1-1 TRBV4-1 - TGCGCCAGCAGCCAACCACTACAGGGGAACACTGAAGCTTTCTTT CASSQPLQGNTEAFF
once TRBJ1-4 TRBV28 - TGTGCCAGCAGTTTAGGGAGGGTATGGGAAAAACTGTTTTTT CASSLGRVWEKLFF
- TRBJ2-5 TRBV6-5 TRBD2 TGTGCCAGCAGCCACCTGCGGGGGGGCCACGAGACCCAGTACTTC CASSHLRGGHETQYF
- TRBJ1-1 TRBV29-1 - TGCAGCGTTGGTCAGGAGAACACTGAAGCTTTCTTT CSVGQENTEAFF
- TRBJ2-1 TRBV7-2 - TGTGCCAGCAGCTTGAACAGTATCAATGAGCAGTTCTTC CASSLNSINEQFF
- TRBJ2-3 TRBV24-1 - TGTGCCACCAGTGATTTGTCCCGGGAGAAATATACGCAGTATTTT CATSDLSREKYTQYF
- TRBJ1-2 TRBV6-1 TRBD1 TGTGCCAGCAGTGAAAGGTTAGCAGGGGGCTATGGCTACACCTTC CASSERLAGGYGYTF
- TRBJ2-5 TRBV6-6 - TGTGCCAGCAGTTACTCTGGGGGCTGGGAGACCCAGTACTTC CASSYSGGWETQYF
- TRBJ2-1 TRBV4-1 TRBD1 TGCGCCAGCAGCCAACCCGCCGGGACAGGGGCCTACAATGAGCAGTTCTTC CASSQPAGTGAYNEQFF
- TRBJ1-6 TRBV23-1 TRBD1 TGCGCCAGCGAGCAACCGGACAGGGCGAATTCACCCCTCCACTTT CASEQPDRANSPLHF
once TRBJ1-4 TRBV5-1 TRBD1 TGCGCCAGCAGCTTTAATACAGGGGGATTGAATGAAAAACTGTTTTTT CASSFNTGGLNEKLFF
- TRBJ2-1 TRBV5-1 TRBD1 TGCGCCAGCAATGGACAGGGCAGCTCCTACAATGAGCAGTTCTTC CASNGQGSSYNEQFF
- TRBJ1-4 TRBV4-1 - TGCGCCAGCAGCCAAGGTCGGGGGGGGGCTTGGGAAAAACTGTTTTTT CASSQGRGGAWEKLFF
- TRBJ2-7 TRBV24-1 TRBD2 TGTGCCACCAGTGACCCCCAGCGGGACCCCCATGGGTACGAGCAGTACTTC CATSDPQRDPHGYEQYF
- TRBJ1-6 TRBV3-1/TRBV3-2 - TGTGCCAGCAGCCAAGAGGGGGGTAGCAATTCACCCCTCCACTTT CASSQEGGSNSPLHF
- TRBJ2-1 TRBV27 TRBD1 TGTGCCAGCAGTTTAATCGGGACAGGGGGCTACAATGAGCAGTTCTTC CASSLIGTGGYNEQFF
- TRBJ2-2 TRBV3-1/TRBV3-2 TRBD2 TGTGCCAGCAGTACTAGCGGGAGCGGGGCCGGGGAGCTGTTTTTT CASSTSGSGAGELFF
- TRBJ1-1 TRBV25-1 - TGTGCCAGCAGTGAGGGGGCTATCACTGAAGCTTTCTTT CASSEGAITEAFF
- TRBJ1-6 TRBV5-1 TRBD1 TGCGCCAGCAGCCCCCAACGGGACAGCCATTCACCCCTCCACTTT CASSPQRDSHSPLHF
- TRBJ2-1 TRBV4-1 TRBD2 TGCGCCAGCAGCCAATTAACTAGCGGGGGGGCCTACAATGAGCAGTTCTTC CASSQLTSGGAYNEQFF
- TRBJ2-7 TRBV28 - TGTGCCAGCAGTCCCGTACAGGGAAGTACCACCTACGAGCAGTACTTC CASSPVQGSTTYEQYF
- TRBJ2-2 TRBV18 TRBD1 TGTGCCAGCTCACTCGGGACAGGGGGCACCGGGGAGCTGTTTTTT CASSLGTGGTGELFF
- TRBJ1-1 TRBV18 - TGTGCCAGCTCACCGGACAGAGGGAGCACTGAAGCTTTCTTT CASSPDRGSTEAFF
- TRBJ1-1 TRBV18 TRBD1 TGTGCCAGCTCACCGGGACAGGACACTGAAGCTTTCTTT CASSPGQDTEAFF
- TRBJ2-2 TRBV28 TRBD1 TGTGCCAGCAGTCCCGGGGGACAGGGGGCTGTCGGGGAGCTGTTTTTT CASSPGGQGAVGELFF
few TRBJ2-2 TRBV7-9 - TGTGCCAGCAGGAGGGTAACCGGGGAGCTGTTTTTT CASRRVTGELFF